This TCR beta chain appears in the sequencing data of a study of blood T cell repertoires in COVID-19. The participants were between about 18 and 89 years old and came from roughly 25 US areas. Sequencing used immunoSEQ multiplex PCR; TCRdb keeps in-frame clones, though not all of them. Of more than 300,000 clones in the sample, roughly nine tenths were seen once. For this clone: One end of the junction is discordant with germline, which a read error may explain.

This CDR3 spans 14 amino acids. The V gene's germline CDR1 is SGHRS and CDR2 YFSETQ. The source is a woman aged 30 to 39 who had been exposed to COVID-19. The sample comprised PBMCs or T cells enriched from blood (not recorded which). V usage is TRBV5-1 and J usage is TRBJ1-2; 7 nucleotides match TRBD1. In DNA form, the CDR3 reads TGCGCCAGCAGCTTGGAGACAGGGAACTTTGGCTACACCTTC. As protein: CASSLETGNFGYTF.